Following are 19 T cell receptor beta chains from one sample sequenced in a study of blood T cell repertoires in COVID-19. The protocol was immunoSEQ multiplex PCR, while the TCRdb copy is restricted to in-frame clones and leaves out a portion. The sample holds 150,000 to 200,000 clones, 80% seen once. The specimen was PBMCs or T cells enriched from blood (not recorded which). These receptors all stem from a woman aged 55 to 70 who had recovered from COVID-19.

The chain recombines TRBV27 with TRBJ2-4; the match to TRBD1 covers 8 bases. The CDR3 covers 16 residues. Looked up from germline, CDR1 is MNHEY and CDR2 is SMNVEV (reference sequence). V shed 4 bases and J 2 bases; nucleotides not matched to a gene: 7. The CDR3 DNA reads TGTGCCAGCAGTTCAGCAGGGGGCAGGACCAAAAACATTCAGTACTTC. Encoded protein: CASSSAGGRTKNIQYF.

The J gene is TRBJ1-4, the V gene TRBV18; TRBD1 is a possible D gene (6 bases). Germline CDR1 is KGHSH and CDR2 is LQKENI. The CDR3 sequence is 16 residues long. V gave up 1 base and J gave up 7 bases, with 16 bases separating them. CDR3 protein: CASSPRNQGSFEKLFF. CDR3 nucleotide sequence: TGTGCCAGCTCACCACGTAATCAGGGGTCTTTTGAAAAACTGTTTTTT.

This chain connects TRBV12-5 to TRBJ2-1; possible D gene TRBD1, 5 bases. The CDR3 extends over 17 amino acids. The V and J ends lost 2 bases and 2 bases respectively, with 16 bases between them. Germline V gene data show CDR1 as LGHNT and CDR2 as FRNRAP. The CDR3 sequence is CASGLTTALPTYNEQFF. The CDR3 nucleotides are TGTGCTAGTGGTTTGACGACAGCCCTCCCTACCTACAATGAGCAGTTCTTC.

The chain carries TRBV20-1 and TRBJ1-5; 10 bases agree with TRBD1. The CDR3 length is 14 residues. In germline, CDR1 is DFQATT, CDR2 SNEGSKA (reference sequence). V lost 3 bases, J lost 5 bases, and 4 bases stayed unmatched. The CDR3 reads CSASRTGGDQPQHF. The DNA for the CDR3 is TGCAGTGCTAGTAGGACAGGGGGTGATCAGCCCCAGCATTTT.

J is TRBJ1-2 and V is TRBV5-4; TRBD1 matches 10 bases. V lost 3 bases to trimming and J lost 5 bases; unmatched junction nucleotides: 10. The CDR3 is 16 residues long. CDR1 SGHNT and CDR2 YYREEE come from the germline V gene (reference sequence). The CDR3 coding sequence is TGTGCCAGCAGCTCTCCCGGACAGGGGGAGCCATATGGCTACACCTTC. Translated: CASSSPGQGEPYGYTF.

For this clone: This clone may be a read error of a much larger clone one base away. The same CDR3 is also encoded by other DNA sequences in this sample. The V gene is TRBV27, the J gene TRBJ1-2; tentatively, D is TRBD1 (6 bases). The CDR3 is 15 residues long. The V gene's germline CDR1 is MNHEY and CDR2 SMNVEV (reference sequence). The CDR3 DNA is TGTGCTAGCAGTTTATGGGCAGGGAGGGGGGATGGCTACACCTTC. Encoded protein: CASSLWAGRGDGYTF.

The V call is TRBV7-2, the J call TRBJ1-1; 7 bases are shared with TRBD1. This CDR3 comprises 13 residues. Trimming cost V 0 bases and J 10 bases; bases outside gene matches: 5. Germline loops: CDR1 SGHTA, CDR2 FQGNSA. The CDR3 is CASSLAEDRAAFF. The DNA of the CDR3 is TGTGCCAGCAGCTTAGCCGAAGACAGGGCAGCTTTCTTT.

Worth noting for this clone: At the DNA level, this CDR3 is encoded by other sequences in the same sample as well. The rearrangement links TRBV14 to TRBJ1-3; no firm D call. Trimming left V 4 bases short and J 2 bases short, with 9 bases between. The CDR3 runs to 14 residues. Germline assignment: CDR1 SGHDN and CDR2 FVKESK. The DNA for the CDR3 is TGTGCCAGCAGCCGGACTGGGGCTGGAAACACCATATATTTT. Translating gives CASSRTGAGNTIYF.

CDR3 amino acids: CASRLSGTGVEKLFF. Written as DNA, the CDR3 is TGTGCCAGCAGGCTTTCCGGGACAGGGGTTGAAAAACTGTTTTTT. The chain employs TRBV3-1 (or the pseudogene TRBV3-2) and TRBJ1-4; 10 nucleotides agree with TRBD1. The ends lost 6 bases at V and 7 bases at J; junction bases unmatched: 8. This CDR3 has 15 amino acids. Germline V gene lookup returns CDR1 LGHDT and CDR2 YNNKEL (reference sequence).

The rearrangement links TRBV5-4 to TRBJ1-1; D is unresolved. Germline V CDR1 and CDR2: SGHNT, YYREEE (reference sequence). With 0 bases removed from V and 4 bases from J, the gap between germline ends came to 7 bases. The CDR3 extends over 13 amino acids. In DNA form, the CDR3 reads TGTGCCAGCAGCTTGGAACTGTTCACTGAAGCTTTCTTT. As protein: CASSLELFTEAFF.

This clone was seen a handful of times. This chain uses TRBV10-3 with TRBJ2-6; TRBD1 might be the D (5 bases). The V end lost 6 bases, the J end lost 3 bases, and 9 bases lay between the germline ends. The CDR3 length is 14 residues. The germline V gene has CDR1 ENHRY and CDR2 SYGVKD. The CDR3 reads CAIRDTGGANVLTF. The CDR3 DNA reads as TGTGCCATCAGGGACACAGGTGGGGCCAACGTCCTGACTTTC.

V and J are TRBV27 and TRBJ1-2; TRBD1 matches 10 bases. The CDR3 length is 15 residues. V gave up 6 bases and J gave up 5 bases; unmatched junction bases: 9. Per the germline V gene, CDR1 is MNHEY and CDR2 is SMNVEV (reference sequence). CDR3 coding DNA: TGTGCCAGCAGCAAGTCGGGACAGGGGATTTATGGCTACACCTTC. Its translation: CASSKSGQGIYGYTF.

This CDR3 reads CASSLGGGGNQPQHF. CDR3 in DNA: TGTGCCAGCAGCCTGGGCGGGGGAGGGAATCAGCCCCAGCATTTT. The V gene is TRBV27, the J gene TRBJ1-5, with a possible D match to TRBD1 (5 bases). This CDR3 comprises 15 residues. V was clipped by 6 bases and J by 4 bases, with 16 bases between them. Germline CDR1 and CDR2: MNHEY and SMNVEV (reference sequence).

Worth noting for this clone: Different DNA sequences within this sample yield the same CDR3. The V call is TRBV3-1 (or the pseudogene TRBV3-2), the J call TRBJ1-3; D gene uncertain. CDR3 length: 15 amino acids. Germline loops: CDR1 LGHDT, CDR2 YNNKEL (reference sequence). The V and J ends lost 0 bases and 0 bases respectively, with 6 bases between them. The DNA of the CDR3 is TGTGCCAGCAGCCAAGACCTTTCCTCTGGAAACACCATATATTTT. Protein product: CASSQDLSSGNTIYF.

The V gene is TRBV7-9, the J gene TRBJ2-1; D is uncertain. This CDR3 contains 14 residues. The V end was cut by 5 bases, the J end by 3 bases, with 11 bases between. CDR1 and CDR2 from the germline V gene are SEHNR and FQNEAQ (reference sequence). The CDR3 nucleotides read TGTGCCAGCAGCGTCCAACAATTCTACAATGAGCAGTTCTTC. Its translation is CASSVQQFYNEQFF.

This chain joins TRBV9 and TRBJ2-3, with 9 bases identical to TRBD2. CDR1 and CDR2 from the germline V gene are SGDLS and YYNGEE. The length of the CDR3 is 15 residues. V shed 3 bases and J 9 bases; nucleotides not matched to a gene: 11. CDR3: CASSDSGGMPVTQYF. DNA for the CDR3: TGTGCCAGCAGCGATAGCGGGGGTATGCCCGTCACGCAGTATTTT.

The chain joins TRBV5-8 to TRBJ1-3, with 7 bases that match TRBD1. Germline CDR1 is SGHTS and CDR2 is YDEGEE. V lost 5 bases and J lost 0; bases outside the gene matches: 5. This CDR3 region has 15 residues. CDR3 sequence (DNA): TGTGCCAGCAGGAGGGGACAGCTCTCTGGAAACACCATATATTTT. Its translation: CASRRGQLSGNTIYF.

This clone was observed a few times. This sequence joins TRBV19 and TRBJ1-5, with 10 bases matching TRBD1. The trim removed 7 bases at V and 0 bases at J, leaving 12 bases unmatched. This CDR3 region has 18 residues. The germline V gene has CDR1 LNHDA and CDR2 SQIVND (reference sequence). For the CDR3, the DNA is TGTGCCAGTAAAGCCGGGACAGGGGTGGCATATAGCAATCAGCCCCAGCATTTT. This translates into CASKAGTGVAYSNQPQHF.

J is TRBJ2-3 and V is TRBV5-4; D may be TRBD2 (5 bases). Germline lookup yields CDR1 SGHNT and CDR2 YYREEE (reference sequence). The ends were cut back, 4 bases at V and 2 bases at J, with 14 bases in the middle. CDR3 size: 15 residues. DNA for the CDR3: TGTGCCAGCAGCAACGACCTCGGGGTCACAGATACGCAGTATTTT. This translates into CASSNDLGVTDTQYF.